This T cell receptor (beta chain) was observed in a study of T cells in Graves' hyperthyroidism and ophthalmopathy. Study-wide context: Peripheral blood was taken when the disease was first diagnosed, before any treatment began. Study-wide points: Most expanded thyroid clonotypes above 0.001 recurred in blood.

Looked up from germline, CDR1 is MGHRA and CDR2 is YSYEKL. The CDR3 totals 15 residues. Points on this clonotype: Its antigen is unknown.

Amplification of TCR beta CDR3 regions used RNA as the template. First-round RT-PCR targeting the TCR CDR3 was performed with the HTBI primer set. Via MiXCR, TCRdb re-called the multiplex PCR reads, giving one row per CDR3 protein. The table lists 700,000 or so distinct CDR3 sequences, 15% to 20% of them singletons, with under 8.5% in the top ten. J is TRBJ2-7 and V is TRBV4-1; 7 positions agree with TRBD1. The DNA end is a closer match to TRBJ2-1, so the J assignment may be wrong. The TCR comes from a man between 18 and 29 years old with Graves' hyperthyroidism. Material: blood. Written as DNA, the CDR3 is TGCGCCAGCAGCCGTACTACAGGGGCCAACTACGAGCAGTTCTTC. Residues: CASSRTTGANYEQFF.